This T cell receptor (beta chain) was sequenced for a study of early stage breast cancer tumors. Germline CDR1 and CDR2: MNHEY and SVGAGI. The ends were cut back, 0 bases at V and 7 bases at J, with 7 bases in the middle. The CDR3 length is 12 residues. Sequencing was performed with immunoSEQ multiplex PCR; in TCRdb, only in-frame clones are kept and a portion is missing. The data contain approximately 70,000 clones, 80% of them singletons. The source of this sequence is a person aged 40-50 years with breast cancer. The genes are TRBV6-5 and TRBJ2-7; possible D gene TRBD2, 6 bases. Sequencing was carried out using blood. The CDR3 loop is CASSYSGREQYF. The CDR3 DNA follows: TGTGCCAGCAGTTACTCGGGGAGGGAGCAGTACTTC.